This TCR beta chain was documented in a study of blood T cell repertoires in COVID-19 (TCRdb year 2020). For context, the study as a whole: Collaborator samples came from the United States, Italy and Spain and covered acute and convalescent phases of COVID-19. The prospective study material was composed of cDNA or gDNA derived from T cells, B-cell-depleted T cells, or PBMCs. The dataset comprised deeply sampled blood TCRbeta repertoires from subjects exposed to, actively infected with, or recovered from COVID-19. The repertoires were made available in a free public database intended to serve as a resource for research on the immune response to SARS-CoV-2. Samples were obtained from the ongoing ImmuneRACE study (first 160 participants) and from about 1,300 subjects provided by 6 global collaborators. The sample metadata nearly always contained a de-identified subject ID, COVID-19 status, age in years and sex. Where available, HLA class I and class II types were obtained from metadata supplied by the sample provider rather than from assay-based typing.

TCRbeta CDR3 regions were amplified from genomic DNA using the immunoSEQ Assay, a bias-controlled multiplex PCR. The original pipeline was this. Within the assay, amplification of reference gene primers was used to estimate how many nucleated cells each sample contained. Sequence reads were collapsed and filtered to measure the absolute abundance of every unique TCRbeta CDR3 rearrangement. For each sample, productive Simpson clonality was calculated by taking the square root of Simpson's diversity index across productive rearrangements. TCRdb retrieved this table from immuneACCESS and kept in-frame rearrangements only. Not all clones are present; in checked studies, unresolved V genes account for under half, and no reason is known for the remainder. That table furnishes V, J and clone size, whereas the DNA furnished D and trimming. This sample gives 100,000 to 120,000 clones in total; 75% to 85% of them show up just once. Over 8.5% of the sample is in the top ten clones.

This clone appeared a few times. Its antigen target is currently unknown. The sample holds no much larger clone one base away, and base qualities are not on file. The CDR3 starts with the cysteine, ends with the phenylalanine, and has 14 residues. Only the CDR3 region is kept as DNA, spanning 42 bases read in frame from base 1. The junction carries 12 bases between V and J, which are trimmed by 2 bases and 3 bases respectively. According to the germline V gene (reference sequence), CDR1 reads SGHNT and CDR2 reads YYREEE. Paper-wide results and their limitations: The amount of clinical and demographic metadata varied by source and participant and was provided uncurated.

Whole blood was collected in K2EDTA tubes by collaborating institutions according to the institutions' own protocols. For TCRbeta analysis, collaborators shipped samples as frozen whole blood, isolated PBMCs, or DNA extracted from either of those sample types. The sample taken for sequencing was peripheral blood. This TCR was sampled from a woman in her 70s with acute or convalescent COVID-19. This receptor chain uses TRBV5-4 and TRBJ2-7, and possibly TRBD1, on 6 matching bases. For the CDR3, the sequence is CASSFRGPDYEQYF. The nucleotide sequence is given as TGTGCCAGCAGCTTCAGGGGCCCCGACTACGAGCAGTACTTC.